This T cell receptor beta chain was sequenced in a study of breast tumors, draining lymph nodes, adjacent tissues (dated by TCRdb to 2015 to 2016). About the study as a whole: Breast cancer patients provided tumor, adjacent nontumor tissue and axillary lymph nodes, and the study compared the TCR beta repertoires across these three sources. The study was designed to assess the relationships and possible T-cell exchange between tumor, surrounding tissue and draining lymph node repertoires in human breast cancer.

As encoded in the germline V gene (reference sequence), CDR1 is SEHNR while CDR2 is FQNEAQ. Deletion took 5 bases off V and 6 bases off J, with a span of 8 bases between the germline ends. The CDR3 sequence holds 12 residues, the cysteine and phenylalanine included. Just CDR3 DNA is preserved here, 36 bases in frame from base 1. The paper as a whole reports these results and caveats: The similarity between tumor and nontumor tissue repertoires was significantly greater in luminal-like breast cancer than in basal-like breast cancer. A scenario in which most tumor T cells derive from the lymph node and then expand within tumor tissue was judged to be consistent with the data. Tumor T-cell repertoires showed less diversity than lymph node repertoires and more diversity than nontumor tissue repertoires, and tumor T-cell repertoires showed preferential V and J gene usage. The conclusion that tumor T cells originate in lymph nodes was presented as consistent with a hypothesis rather than as directly demonstrated.

Sequencing used an Illumina HiSeq 2000. Multiplex PCR amplification was used to build the TCR beta chain libraries. The amplified TCR beta chain products were analyzed by high-throughput sequencing. TCRdb cleaned the public reads at Q25 with fastp, built clones with MiXCR and kept in-frame beta chains. Every CDR3 protein is listed once, alongside the most common genes and DNA of its rows. This sample gives fewer than 250,000 distinct CDR3 sequences in total; 32% of them show up just once. Of the sample, over 1.1% is held by the ten largest clones. Lymph node samples came from the axillary draining lymph nodes of breast cancer patients. This clonotype occurred many times. Its recognized antigen is unknown. One base away there is no much larger clone; base qualities are not given.

The sequenced material came from axillary lymph node tissue. The TCR originated in a female donor with breast cancer. Some clones in this sample may be carry-over from other donors' samples. The chain uses TRBV7-9 and TRBJ1-5; confidence is insufficient to name the D gene. The nucleotides read TGTGCCAGCAGCCCCCCAGGTCAGCCCCAGCATTTT. Its protein is CASSPPGQPQHF.